The 25 T cell receptor beta chains listed next were all sequenced from one sample in a study of blood T cell repertoires in COVID-19. Here immunoSEQ multiplex PCR was the method, and the copy in TCRdb shows in-frame clones only, minus some. The sample carries under 150,000 clones, roughly 89% recorded once. The specimen sequenced was peripheral blood. The receptors were gathered from a woman aged 35 to 49 with acute or convalescent COVID-19.

The chain carries TRBV6-2 or TRBV6-3 and TRBJ2-3; the D gene is possibly TRBD1 (5 bases). Germline CDR1 MNHEY, CDR2 SVGEGT. The germline V and J ends were trimmed by 6 bases and 0 bases, with 16 bases remaining between them. The CDR3 sequence is 16 residues long. The CDR3: CASSPHRFPSTDTQYF. DNA of the CDR3: TGTGCCAGCAGCCCCCACAGGTTTCCTAGCACAGATACGCAGTATTTT.

The genes are TRBV6-5 and TRBJ1-1; D remains unclear. Trimming took 5 bases from V and 6 from J, leaving 13 bases between them. This CDR3 spans 13 amino acids. Germline CDR1 and CDR2: MNHEY and SVGAGI. The CDR3 nucleotides are TGTGCCAGCAGTCGCACTGCCACCGCTGAAGCTTTCTTT. Its translation is CASSRTATAEAFF.

This chain joins TRBV4-3 and TRBJ2-7; the match to TRBD2 covers 7 bases. V gave up 0 bases and J gave up 5 bases; unmatched junction bases: 4. The CDR3 has 14 amino acids. In germline, CDR1 is LGHNA, CDR2 YSLEER. The CDR3 region has the DNA TGCGCCAGCAGCCAAGATGGGGGGGACGACGAGCAGTACTTC. Translation gives CASSQDGGDDEQYF.

The chain employs TRBV5-6 and TRBJ2-2; a possible D gene is TRBD2 (5 bases). There are 13 residues in the CDR3. The germline V gene has CDR1 SGHDT and CDR2 YYEEEE. Trimming left V 10 bases short and J 0 bases short, with 10 bases between. The CDR3 DNA is TGTGCCTCCTCCGGGGCGAACACCGGGGAGCTGTTTTTT. Its protein product is CASSGANTGELFF.

V usage is TRBV28 and J usage is TRBJ1-1; D gene ambiguous. Trimming removed 4 bases at V and 7 bases at J, with 13 bases between. CDR3 length: 13 residues. Germline V gives CDR1 MDHEN, CDR2 SYDVKM. DNA for the CDR3: TGTGCCAGCAGTTCCTCCATGGGAGGTGAAGCTTTCTTT. Translation gives CASSSSMGGEAFF. Full variable domain (remainder filled in from reference TRBV28 and TRBJ1-1): DVKVTQSSRYLVKRTGEKVFLECVQDMDHENMFWYRQDPGLGLRLIYFSYDVKMKEKGDIPEGYSVSREKKERFSLILESASTNQTSMYLCASSSSMGGEAFFGQGTRLTVV.

The chain joins TRBV7-6 to TRBJ2-2; 8 nucleotides match TRBD1. Germline V gene lookup returns CDR1 SGHVS and CDR2 FNYEAQ. Trimming removed 6 bases from V and 1 base from J; junction bases left unmatched: 7. The CDR3 has 16 residues. For the CDR3, the DNA is TGTGCCAGCAGTCCTAGACAGGGGATGAACACCGGGGAGCTGTTTTTT. Protein sequence: CASSPRQGMNTGELFF.

This chain connects TRBV5-1 to TRBJ2-1; 7 positions match TRBD2. The CDR3 has 15 amino acids. Losses at the gene ends were 4 bases for V and 2 bases for J; bases not matched to a gene: 6. Looked up from germline, CDR1 is SGHRS and CDR2 is YFSETQ. The CDR3 is CASSGTSAAYNEQFF. The CDR3 DNA sequence: TGCGCCAGCAGCGGTACTAGCGCAGCCTACAATGAGCAGTTCTTC.

J is TRBJ2-1 and V is TRBV6-5; TRBD1 matches 8 bases. Germline V gene lookup returns CDR1 MNHEY and CDR2 SVGAGI. Losses at the gene ends were 5 bases for V and 6 bases for J; bases not matched to a gene: 6. The CDR3 has 14 residues. The CDR3 region has the DNA TGTGCCAGCAGTCCTTGGACAGGGACCAATGAGCAGTTCTTC. Protein: CASSPWTGTNEQFF.

The chain recombines TRBV18 with TRBJ2-7; 10 bases fit TRBD1. The CDR3 extends over 14 amino acids. The germline gives CDR1 KGHSH, CDR2 LQKENI. V was pared by 5 bases and J by 3 bases, with 4 bases of the junction left unmatched. The CDR3 protein is CASSRDRGFYEQYF. CDR3 bases: TGTGCCAGCTCAAGGGACAGGGGATTCTACGAGCAGTACTTC. The full variable domain, in which reference TRBV18 and TRBJ2-7 provide the parts outside the CDR3, is NAGVMQNPRHLVRRRGQEARLRCSPMKGHSHVYWYRQLPEEGLKFMVYLQKENIIDESGMPKERFSAEFPKEGPSILRIQQVVRGDSAAYFCASSRDRGFYEQYFGPGTRLTVT.

The CDR3 region has the DNA TGCGCCAGCAGCGATCGGACAGGGGGCAATTCACCCCTCCACTTT. This translates into CASSDRTGGNSPLHF. The chain recombines TRBV5-1 with TRBJ1-6, with 11 bases matching TRBD1. Germline assignment: CDR1 SGHRS and CDR2 YFSETQ. V shed 4 bases and J 7 bases; nucleotides not matched to a gene: 4. The CDR3 is made up of 15 amino acids.

This chain joins TRBV7-8 and TRBJ2-7, with D possibly being TRBD1 (6 bases). V gave up 4 bases and J gave up 3 bases, with 13 bases separating them. The CDR3 spans 14 residues. From germline, CDR1 is SGHVS and CDR2 FQNEAQ. The CDR3 coding sequence is TGTGCCAGCAGCTCCTGGGACAACTTCTACGAGCAGTACTTC. Residues: CASSSWDNFYEQYF.

The chain joins TRBV2 to TRBJ1-5; 8 nucleotides match TRBD1. Germline values: CDR1 SNHLY, CDR2 FYNNEI. The CDR3 has 15 residues. V shed 2 bases and J 6 bases; nucleotides not matched to a gene: 6. In DNA form, the CDR3 reads TGTGCCAGCAGTGAACGACAGGGGTACTCTCAGCCCCAGCATTTT. This codes for CASSERQGYSQPQHF.

The chain uses TRBV27 and TRBJ1-2; 7 nucleotides match TRBD1. The CDR3 length is 16 residues. The germline V gene has CDR1 MNHEY and CDR2 SMNVEV (reference sequence). The J segment lost 1 base and the V segment lost 4 bases, leaving 9 bases of the junction unmatched. CDR3 region: CASSSLQGMVNYGYTF. CDR3 nucleotide sequence: TGTGCCAGCAGTTCGTTACAGGGGATGGTTAACTATGGCTACACCTTC.

V is TRBV6-2 or TRBV6-3 and J is TRBJ1-6; D not resolved. Germline CDR1 MNHEY, CDR2 SVGEGT. V dropped 1 base and J dropped 7 bases, with 11 bases sitting between them. The CDR3 loop spans 15 amino acids. CDR3 sequence: CASSYWRVRNSPLHF. The CDR3 bases are TGTGCCAGCAGTTACTGGAGGGTACGGAATTCACCCCTCCACTTT.

The CDR3 DNA reads TGTGCCAGCGGGACACAAGATGGCTACACCTTC. It translates to CASGTQDGYTF. The chain joins TRBV2 to TRBJ1-2; a possible D gene is TRBD1 (6 bases). CDR1 and CDR2 from the germline V gene are SNHLY and FYNNEI. The CDR3 consists of 11 residues. The V end lost 8 bases, the J end lost 6 bases, and 10 bases lay between the germline ends.

This clone was observed once. The chain carries TRBV18 and TRBJ2-7; TRBD1 aligns across 7 bases. The CDR3 has 13 residues. The V gene end was trimmed by 3 bases and the J gene end by 4 bases; junction bases not matched to a gene: 3. Germline lookup yields CDR1 KGHSH and CDR2 LQKENI. The CDR3 DNA is TGTGCCAGCTCACCGGGACAGAAGTACGAGCAGTACTTC. Translation: CASSPGQKYEQYF.

The genes are TRBV7-3 and TRBJ2-2; TRBD1 is a possible D gene (5 bases). From germline, CDR1 is SGHTA and CDR2 FQGTGA. V shed 4 bases and J shed 5 bases, with 14 bases lying between them. The CDR3 has 15 residues. The CDR3 coding sequence is TGTGCCAGCAGCTCCTATGGACAAGAGACCGGGGAGCTGTTTTTT. Translated: CASSSYGQETGELFF.

The rearrangement links TRBV2 to TRBJ2-7, with 12 bases lining up with TRBD2. V lost 6 bases to trimming and J lost 2 bases; unmatched junction nucleotides: 8. The CDR3 is 16 amino acids. Germline V lookup: CDR1 SNHLY, CDR2 FYNNEI. In DNA form, the CDR3 reads TGTGCCAGCAGCGTTTTCTCTAGCGGGAGGGCCTACGAGCAGTACTTC. It specifies CASSVFSSGRAYEQYF.

In its sample, this clone was seen a few times. This chain connects TRBV30 to TRBJ1-5; D uncertain. The germline CDR1 and CDR2 sequences are GTSNPN and SVGIG (reference sequence). The CDR3 contains 14 residues. The V and J ends lost 2 bases and 0 bases respectively, with 8 bases between them. The CDR3 loop reads CAWSPFYSNQPQHF. CDR3 in DNA: TGTGCCTGGAGTCCCTTTTATAGCAATCAGCCCCAGCATTTT.

The CDR3 DNA reads TGTGCCAGTAACGCCCGGGAATACAATCAGCCCCAGCATTTT. Residues: CASNAREYNQPQHF. This chain links TRBV19 with TRBJ1-5; no reliable D call. The CDR3 is made up of 14 amino acids. V lost 7 bases, J lost 3 bases, and 13 bases lay in between. CDR1 and CDR2 from the germline V gene are LNHDA and SQIVND (reference sequence). The variable domain in full, completed from reference TRBV19 and TRBJ1-5, reads DGGITQSPKYLFRKEGQNVTLSCEQNLNHDAMYWYRQDPGQGLRLIYYSQIVNDFQKGDIAEGYSVSREKKESFPLTVTSAQKNPTAFYLCASNAREYNQPQHFGDGTRLSIL.

This clone showed up just a few times. The chain has TRBV24-1 and TRBJ2-3, with 10 bases matching TRBD1. Trimming cost V 2 bases and J 6 bases; bases outside gene matches: 7. Germline V lookup: CDR1 KGHDR, CDR2 SFDVKD. This CDR3 is 16 amino acids long. CDR3 loop: CATSDWGDRGADTQYF. The CDR3 DNA sequence: TGTGCCACCAGTGATTGGGGGGACAGGGGTGCGGATACGCAGTATTTT.

This sequence joins TRBV29-1 and TRBJ1-5, with 8 bases fitting TRBD1. Germline trimming cut 7 bases from V and 2 bases from J; bases unmatched to any gene: 7. The germline gives CDR1 SQVTM, CDR2 ANQGSEA. This CDR3 is built from 14 residues. Written as DNA, the CDR3 is TGCAGCGCCAGGACAGGGAGTGGCAATCAGCCCCAGCATTTT. This gives the protein CSARTGSGNQPQHF.

The rearrangement joins TRBV7-9 to TRBJ1-4; possibly TRBD1 for D (6 bases). Germline assignment: CDR1 SEHNR and CDR2 FQNEAQ (reference sequence). The CDR3 is 15 residues long. The germline V and J ends were trimmed by 4 bases and 8 bases, with 17 bases remaining between them. In DNA form, the CDR3 reads TGTGCCAGCAGCTCGGGCCGGGGGGCCGAGGAAAAACTGTTTTTT. Amino acids: CASSSGRGAEEKLFF.

The chain links TRBV19 to TRBJ2-5, with 14 bases aligning to TRBD2. CDR1 and CDR2 (germline): LNHDA, SQIVND (reference sequence). The CDR3 has 18 amino acids. Unmatched junction bases numbered 14, after V lost 3 bases and J lost 8 bases. In nucleotides, the CDR3 is TGTGCCAGTAGTATCGGACTAGCGGGGGGCCGCCGCGTGGGAACCCAGTACTTC. This gives the protein CASSIGLAGGRRVGTQYF.

The chain recombines TRBV6-5 with TRBJ2-2; 10 nucleotides align to TRBD2. J gave up 6 bases and V 4 bases, and 5 bases lay outside the gene matches. This CDR3 has 15 amino acids. Germline V lookup: CDR1 MNHEY, CDR2 SVGAGI. The CDR3 reads CASSSSGRIAGELFF. The CDR3 DNA follows: TGTGCCAGCAGTTCTAGCGGGAGAATAGCCGGGGAGCTGTTTTTT.